The rows below give T cell receptor beta chains drawn from one sample of a study of cytomegalovirus exposure and HLA in healthy donors. Some clones are missing from TCRdb's copy, which holds only in-frame ones; the method was immunoSEQ multiplex PCR. Counted here are 150,000 to 250,000 clones, about 81% occurring once; the ten biggest clones make up 1% to 1.5%. The sample taken for sequencing was PBMCs. Receptor source: a young woman in good health and CMV-seronegative. Each CDR3 is given without its conserved first and last residue. Fields, in order: J gene, clone size, V gene, CDR3 protein. Size is stated for part of the rows, as once, few or many counts, or as a class when the clone is expanded.

>TRBJ1-6|NA|TRBV30
ACAELRTSISPLH
>TRBJ1-5|NA|TRBV19
ASSMTGSNQPQH
>TRBJ1-1|NA|TRBV18
ASSPSGTGNTEAF
>TRBJ1-2|NA|TRBV28
ASSLTGDRINGYT
>TRBJ2-6|NA|TRBV5-1
ASSLEGVGANVLT
>TRBJ2-2|NA|TRBV7-6
ASSRDSSNTGELF
>TRBJ1-1|NA|TRBV4-1
ASSQPGNTEAF
>TRBJ2-5|NA|TRBV7-9
ASSRLDGTGGGETQY
>TRBJ1-2|once|TRBV6-1
ASTRRSWRDDGYT
>TRBJ1-2|NA|TRBV28
ASSSARGTNRGYT
>TRBJ2-5|NA|TRBV5-6
ASSLARLANQETQY
>TRBJ1-2|once|TRBV5-1
ASSPFEGTDGYT
>TRBJ2-1|once|TRBV7-3
ASSPRGVYNEQF
>TRBJ1-5|few|TRBV19
ASSIGTGNQPQH
>TRBJ2-3|NA|TRBV4-1
ASSPHRGKKTDTQY
>TRBJ1-2|NA|TRBV28
ASSPAEASGGVYGYT
>TRBJ2-5|NA|TRBV29-1
SVGQGQTYQETQY
>TRBJ2-1|NA|TRBV19
ASSFGLAGGPLGEQF
>TRBJ1-1|NA|TRBV18
ASSRDRKNTEAF
>TRBJ2-1|NA|TRBV2
ASSGEAGGNEQF
>TRBJ2-7|NA|TRBV7-9
ASSSTLAGRSYEQY
>TRBJ2-1|NA|TRBV7-6
ASSLEGLAGGNEQF
>TRBJ2-7|NA|TRBV7-6
ASSPVEKPYEQY
>TRBJ2-7|NA|TRBV27
ASSFRRTGGFPHEQY
>TRBJ2-3|NA|TRBV7-8
ASSPITDRGDTQY
>TRBJ2-5|NA|TRBV6-6
ASNQLAGVQETQY
>TRBJ1-5|NA|TRBV5-1
ASSLAGGSNQPQH
>TRBJ2-3|NA|TRBV6-1
ASSGVVLAGERDTQY
>TRBJ2-2|NA|TRBV4-1
ASSQGNRDTGELF
>TRBJ1-1|NA|TRBV18
ASSFTGANTEAF